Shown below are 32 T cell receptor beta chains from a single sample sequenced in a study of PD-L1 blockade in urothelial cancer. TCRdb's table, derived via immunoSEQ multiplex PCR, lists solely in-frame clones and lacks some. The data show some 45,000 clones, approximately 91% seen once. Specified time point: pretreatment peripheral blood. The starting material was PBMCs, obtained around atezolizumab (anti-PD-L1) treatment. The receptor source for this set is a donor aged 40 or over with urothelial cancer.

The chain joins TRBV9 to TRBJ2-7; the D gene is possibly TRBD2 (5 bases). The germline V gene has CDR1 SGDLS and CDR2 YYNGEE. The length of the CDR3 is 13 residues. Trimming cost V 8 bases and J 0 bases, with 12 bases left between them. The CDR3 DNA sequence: TGTGCCAGACTGGCGGCGGGCTCCTACGAGCAGTACTTC. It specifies CARLAAGSYEQYF.

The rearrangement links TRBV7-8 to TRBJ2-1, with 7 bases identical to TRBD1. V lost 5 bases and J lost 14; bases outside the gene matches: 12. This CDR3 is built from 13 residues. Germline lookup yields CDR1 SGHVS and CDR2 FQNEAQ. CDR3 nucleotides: TGTGCCAGCAGCCCCATCCAGACAGGGCTAGAGTTCTTC. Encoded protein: CASSPIQTGLEFF. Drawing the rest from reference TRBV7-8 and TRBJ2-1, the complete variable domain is GAGVSQSPRYKVAKRGQDVALRCDPISGHVSLFWYQQALGQGPEFLTYFQNEAQLDKSGLPSDRFFAERPEGSVSTLKIQRTQQEDSAVYLCASSPIQTGLEFFGPGTRLTVL.

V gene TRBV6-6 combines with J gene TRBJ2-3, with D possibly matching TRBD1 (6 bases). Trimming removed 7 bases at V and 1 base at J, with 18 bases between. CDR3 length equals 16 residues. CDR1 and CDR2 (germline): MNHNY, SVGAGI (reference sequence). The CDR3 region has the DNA TGTGCCAGCAAGGGGCACGGACAGCCTGGCACAGATACGCAGTATTTT. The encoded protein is CASKGHGQPGTDTQYF.

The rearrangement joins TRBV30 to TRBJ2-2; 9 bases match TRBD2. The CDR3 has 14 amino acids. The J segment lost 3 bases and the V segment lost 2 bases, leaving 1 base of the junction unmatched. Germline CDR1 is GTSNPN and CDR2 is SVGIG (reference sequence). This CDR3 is CAWSLAGYTGELFF. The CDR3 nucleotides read TGTGCCTGGAGTCTAGCGGGGTACACCGGGGAGCTGTTTTTT.

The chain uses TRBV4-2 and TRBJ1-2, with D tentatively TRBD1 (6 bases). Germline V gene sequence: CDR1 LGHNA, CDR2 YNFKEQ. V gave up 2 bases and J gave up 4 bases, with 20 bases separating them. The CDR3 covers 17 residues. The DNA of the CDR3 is TGTGCCAGCAGCCAATCCGGGCATTCGGGGGGGCGCTATGGCTACACCTTC. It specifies CASSQSGHSGGRYGYTF.

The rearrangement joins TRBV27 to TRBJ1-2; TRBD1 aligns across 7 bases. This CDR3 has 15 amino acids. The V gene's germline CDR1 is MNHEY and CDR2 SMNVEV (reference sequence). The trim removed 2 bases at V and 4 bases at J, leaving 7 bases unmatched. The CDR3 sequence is CASSLAGQLSYGYTF. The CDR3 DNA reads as TGTGCCAGCAGTTTAGCGGGACAGCTATCCTATGGCTACACCTTC.

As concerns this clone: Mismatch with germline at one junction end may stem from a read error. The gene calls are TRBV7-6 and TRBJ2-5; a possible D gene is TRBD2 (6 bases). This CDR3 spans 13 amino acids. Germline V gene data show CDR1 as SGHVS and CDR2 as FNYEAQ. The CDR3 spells CASSRDGGEAQYF. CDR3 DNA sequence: TGTGCCAGCAGCCGAGACGGGGGAGAGGCCCAGTACTTC.

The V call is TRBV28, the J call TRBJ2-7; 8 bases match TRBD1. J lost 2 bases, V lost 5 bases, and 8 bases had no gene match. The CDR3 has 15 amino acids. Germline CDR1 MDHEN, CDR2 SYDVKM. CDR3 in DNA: TGTGCCAGCAGTACCCAGGGGGCGGGCGCCTACGAGCAGTACTTC. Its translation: CASSTQGAGAYEQYF.

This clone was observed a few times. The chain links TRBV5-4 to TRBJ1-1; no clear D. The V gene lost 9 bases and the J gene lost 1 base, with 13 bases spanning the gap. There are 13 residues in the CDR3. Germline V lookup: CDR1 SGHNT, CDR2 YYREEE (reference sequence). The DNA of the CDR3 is TGTGCCACCAAGGCGGGTGGGAACACTGAAGCTTTCTTT. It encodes CATKAGGNTEAFF. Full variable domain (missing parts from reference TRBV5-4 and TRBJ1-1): ETGVTQSPTHLIKTRGQQVTLRCSSQSGHNTVSWYQQALGQGPQFIFQYYREEENGRGNFPPRFSGLQFPNYSSELNVNALELDDSALYLCATKAGGNTEAFFGQGTRLTVV.

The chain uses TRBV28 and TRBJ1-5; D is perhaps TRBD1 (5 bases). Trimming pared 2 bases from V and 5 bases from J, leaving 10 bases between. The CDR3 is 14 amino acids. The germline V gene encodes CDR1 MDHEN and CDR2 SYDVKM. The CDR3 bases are TGTGCCAGCAGTTTAGGGGGGGTGGATCAGCCCCAGCATTTT. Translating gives CASSLGGVDQPQHF.

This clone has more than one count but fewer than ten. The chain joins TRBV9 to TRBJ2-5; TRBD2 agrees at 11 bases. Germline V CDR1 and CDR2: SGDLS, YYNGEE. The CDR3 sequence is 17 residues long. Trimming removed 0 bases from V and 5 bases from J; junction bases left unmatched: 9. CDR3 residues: CASSVGGSGRAWETQYF. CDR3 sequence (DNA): TGTGCCAGCAGCGTAGGCGGTAGCGGGAGGGCCTGGGAGACCCAGTACTTC.

The CDR3 spells CASSPVRGTGGYEQYF. The DNA for the CDR3 is TGTGCCAGCAGCCCCGTGAGGGGGACAGGGGGTTATGAGCAGTACTTC. This rearrangement joins TRBV28 to TRBJ2-7; TRBD1 matches 11 bases. Trimming took 6 bases from V and 7 from J; bases not matched to a gene: 14. The germline V gene encodes CDR1 MDHEN and CDR2 SYDVKM. This CDR3 has 16 amino acids.

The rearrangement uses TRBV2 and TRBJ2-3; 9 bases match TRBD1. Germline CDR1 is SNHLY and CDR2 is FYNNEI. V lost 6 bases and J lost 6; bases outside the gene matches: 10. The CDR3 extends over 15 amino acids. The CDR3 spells CASSKQGAPGDTQYF. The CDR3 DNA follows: TGTGCCAGCAGCAAACAGGGGGCGCCGGGTGATACGCAGTATTTT.

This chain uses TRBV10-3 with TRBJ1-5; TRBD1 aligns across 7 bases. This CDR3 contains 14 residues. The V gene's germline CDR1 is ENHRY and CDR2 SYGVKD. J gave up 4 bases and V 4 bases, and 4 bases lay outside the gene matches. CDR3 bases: TGTGCCATCAGTGGAGGGACAGCAAATCAGCCCCAGCATTTT. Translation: CAISGGTANQPQHF.

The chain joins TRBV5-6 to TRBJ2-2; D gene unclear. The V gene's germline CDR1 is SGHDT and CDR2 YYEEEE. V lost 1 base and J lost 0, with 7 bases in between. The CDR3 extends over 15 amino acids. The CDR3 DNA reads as TGTGCCAGCAGCTTGTACAGTCCGAACACCGGGGAGCTGTTTTTT. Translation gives CASSLYSPNTGELFF.

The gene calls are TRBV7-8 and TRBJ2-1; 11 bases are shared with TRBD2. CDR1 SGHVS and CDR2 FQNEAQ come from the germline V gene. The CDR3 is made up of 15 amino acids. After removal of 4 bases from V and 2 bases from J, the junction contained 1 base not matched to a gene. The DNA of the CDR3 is TGTGCCAGCAGCTGGGGACTAGCGGCCTACAATGAGCAGTTCTTC. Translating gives CASSWGLAAYNEQFF.

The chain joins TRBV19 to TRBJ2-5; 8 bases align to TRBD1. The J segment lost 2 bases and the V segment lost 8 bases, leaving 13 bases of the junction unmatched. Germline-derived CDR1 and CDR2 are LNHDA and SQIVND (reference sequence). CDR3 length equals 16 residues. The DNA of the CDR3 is TGTGCCAGTTCACAGTACAGGGGGATTGGTCAAGAGACCCAGTACTTC. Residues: CASSQYRGIGQETQYF.

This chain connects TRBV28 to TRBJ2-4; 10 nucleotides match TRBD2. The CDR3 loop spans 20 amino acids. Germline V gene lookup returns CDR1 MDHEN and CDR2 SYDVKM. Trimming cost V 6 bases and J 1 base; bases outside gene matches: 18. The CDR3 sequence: CASSPRWSGRGSGAKNIQYF. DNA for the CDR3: TGTGCCAGCAGCCCCCGGTGGAGCGGGAGGGGGAGTGGTGCCAAAAACATTCAGTACTTC.

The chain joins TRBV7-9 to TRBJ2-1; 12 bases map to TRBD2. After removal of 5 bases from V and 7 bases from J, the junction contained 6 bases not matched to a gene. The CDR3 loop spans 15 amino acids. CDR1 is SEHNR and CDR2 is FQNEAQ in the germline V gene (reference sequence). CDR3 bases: TGTGCCAGCAGCCGGACTAGCGGGGACATAAATGAGCAGTTCTTC. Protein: CASSRTSGDINEQFF.

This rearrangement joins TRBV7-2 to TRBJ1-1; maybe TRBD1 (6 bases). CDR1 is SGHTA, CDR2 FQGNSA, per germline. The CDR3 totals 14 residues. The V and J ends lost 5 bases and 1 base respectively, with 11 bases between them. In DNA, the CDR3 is TGTGCCAGCAGCCCAGGGGCCCAGAACACTGAAGCTTTCTTT. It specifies CASSPGAQNTEAFF.

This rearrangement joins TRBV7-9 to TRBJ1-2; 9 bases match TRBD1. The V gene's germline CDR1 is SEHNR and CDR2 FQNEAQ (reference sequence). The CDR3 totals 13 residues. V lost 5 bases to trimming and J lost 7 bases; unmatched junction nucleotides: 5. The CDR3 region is CASSPPGQGGYTF. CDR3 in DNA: TGTGCCAGCAGCCCCCCGGGACAGGGTGGCTACACCTTC.

CDR3 protein: CAWTIGGDEAFF. The CDR3 DNA reads as TGTGCCTGGACCATAGGGGGTGATGAAGCTTTCTTT. The rearrangement joins TRBV30 to TRBJ1-1, with D possibly being TRBD1 (6 bases). Looked up from germline, CDR1 is GTSNPN and CDR2 is SVGIG (reference sequence). V dropped 4 bases and J dropped 7 bases, with 13 bases sitting between them. The CDR3 sequence is 12 residues long.

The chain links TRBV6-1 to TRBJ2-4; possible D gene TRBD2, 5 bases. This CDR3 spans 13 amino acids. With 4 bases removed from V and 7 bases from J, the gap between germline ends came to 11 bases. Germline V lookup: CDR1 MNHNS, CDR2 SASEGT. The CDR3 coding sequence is TGTGCCAGCAGTGTGAGCGGCCCGAACATTCAGTACTTC. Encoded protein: CASSVSGPNIQYF.

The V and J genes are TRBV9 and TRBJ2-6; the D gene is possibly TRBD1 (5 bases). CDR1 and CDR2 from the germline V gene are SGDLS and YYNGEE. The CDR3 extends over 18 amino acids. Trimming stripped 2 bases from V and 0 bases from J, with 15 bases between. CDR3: CASSVAGLAYSGANVLTF. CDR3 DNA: TGTGCCAGCAGCGTGGCAGGGTTAGCTTACTCTGGGGCCAACGTCCTGACTTTC.

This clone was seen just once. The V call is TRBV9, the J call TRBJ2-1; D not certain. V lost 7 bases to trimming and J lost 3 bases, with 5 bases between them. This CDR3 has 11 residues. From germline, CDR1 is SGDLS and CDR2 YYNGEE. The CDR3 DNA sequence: TGTGCCAGCGCGCGCTACAATGAGCAGTTCTTC. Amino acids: CASARYNEQFF.

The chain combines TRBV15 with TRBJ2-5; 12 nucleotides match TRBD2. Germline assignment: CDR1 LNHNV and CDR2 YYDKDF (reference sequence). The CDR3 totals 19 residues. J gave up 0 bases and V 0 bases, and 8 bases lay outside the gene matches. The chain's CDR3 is CATSRDGLAGGGYQETQYF. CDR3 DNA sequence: TGTGCCACCAGCAGAGATGGCCTAGCGGGAGGGGGGTACCAAGAGACCCAGTACTTC.

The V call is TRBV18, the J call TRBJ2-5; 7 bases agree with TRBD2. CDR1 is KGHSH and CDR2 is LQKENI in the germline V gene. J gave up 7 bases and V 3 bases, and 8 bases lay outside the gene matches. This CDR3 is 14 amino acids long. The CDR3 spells CASSPDLGEGTQYF. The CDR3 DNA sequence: TGTGCCAGCTCACCCGACCTGGGGGAGGGGACCCAGTACTTC.

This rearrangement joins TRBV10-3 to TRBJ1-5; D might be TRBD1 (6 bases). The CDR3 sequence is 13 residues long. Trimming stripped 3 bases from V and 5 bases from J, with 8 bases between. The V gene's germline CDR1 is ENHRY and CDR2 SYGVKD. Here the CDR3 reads CAISDQGYQPQHF. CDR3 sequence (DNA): TGTGCCATCAGTGACCAGGGGTATCAGCCCCAGCATTTT.

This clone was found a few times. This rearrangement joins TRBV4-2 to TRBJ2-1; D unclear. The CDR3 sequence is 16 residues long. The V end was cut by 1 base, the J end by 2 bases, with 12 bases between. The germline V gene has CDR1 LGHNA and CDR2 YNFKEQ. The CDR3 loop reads CASSQVPPATYNEQFF. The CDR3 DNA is TGTGCCAGCAGCCAAGTACCCCCAGCGACCTACAATGAGCAGTTCTTC.

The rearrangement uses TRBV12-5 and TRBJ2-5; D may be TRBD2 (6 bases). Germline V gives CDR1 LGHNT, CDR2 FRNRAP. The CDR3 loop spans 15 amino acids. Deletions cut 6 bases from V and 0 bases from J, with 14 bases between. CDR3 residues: CASGRGTTDQETQYF. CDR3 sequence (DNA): TGTGCTAGTGGCCGGGGGACCACGGACCAAGAGACCCAGTACTTC.

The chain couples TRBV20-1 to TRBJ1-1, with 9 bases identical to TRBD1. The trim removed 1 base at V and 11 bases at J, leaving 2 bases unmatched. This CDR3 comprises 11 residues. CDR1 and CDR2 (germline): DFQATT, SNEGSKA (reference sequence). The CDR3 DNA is TGCAGTGCTAGAGTAGACAGGGGGGCTTTCTTT. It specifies CSARVDRGAFF.

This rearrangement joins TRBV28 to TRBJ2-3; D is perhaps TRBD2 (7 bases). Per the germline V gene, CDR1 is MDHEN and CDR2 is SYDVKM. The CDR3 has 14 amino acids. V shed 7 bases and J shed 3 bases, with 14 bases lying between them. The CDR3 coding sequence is TGTGCCAGCATGGAGGGGGGGTCGACAGATACGCAGTATTTT. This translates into CASMEGGSTDTQYF.